This T cell receptor beta chain was documented in a study of blood T cell repertoires in COVID-19. Study details: Sites across the United States, Italy and Spain contributed samples from acute and convalescent COVID-19.

This CDR3 region has 14 residues. Between the trimmed V and J ends, which lost 0 bases and 7 bases, there was a span of 13 bases. CDR1 SGHKS and CDR2 YYEKEE come from the germline V gene (reference sequence). Sequencing was performed with immunoSEQ multiplex PCR; in TCRdb, only in-frame clones are kept and a portion is missing. The table has 130,000 to 150,000 clones, over 80% seen once; the top ten hold 37%. Sequencing used peripheral blood. The chain links TRBV5-5 to TRBJ1-2; D is possibly TRBD1 (5 bases). This clonotype was sampled from a man aged 50-60 years who had recovered from COVID-19. The CDR3 DNA is TGTGCCAGCAGCTTGGAAACAGGCTATGGTGGCTACACCTTC. Protein sequence: CASSLETGYGGYTF.